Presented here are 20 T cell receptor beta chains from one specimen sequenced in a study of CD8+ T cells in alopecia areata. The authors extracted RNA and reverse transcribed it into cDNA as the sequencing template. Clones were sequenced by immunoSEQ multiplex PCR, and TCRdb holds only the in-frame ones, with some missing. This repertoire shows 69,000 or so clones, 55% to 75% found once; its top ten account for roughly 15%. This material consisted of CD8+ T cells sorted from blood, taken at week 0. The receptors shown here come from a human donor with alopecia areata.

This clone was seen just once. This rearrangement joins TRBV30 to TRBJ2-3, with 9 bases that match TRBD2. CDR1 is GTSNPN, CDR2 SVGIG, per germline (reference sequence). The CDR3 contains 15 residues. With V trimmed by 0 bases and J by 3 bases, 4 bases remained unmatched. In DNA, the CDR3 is TGTGCCTGGAGTGTTACTAGCGGGTTAACAGATACGCAGTATTTT. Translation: CAWSVTSGLTDTQYF.

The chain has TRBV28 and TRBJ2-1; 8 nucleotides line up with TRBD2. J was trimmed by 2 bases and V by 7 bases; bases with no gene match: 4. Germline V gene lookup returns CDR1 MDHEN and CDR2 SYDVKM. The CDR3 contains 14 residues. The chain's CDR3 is CASIQGLAYNEQFF. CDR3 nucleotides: TGTGCCAGCATTCAGGGACTAGCCTACAATGAGCAGTTCTTC.

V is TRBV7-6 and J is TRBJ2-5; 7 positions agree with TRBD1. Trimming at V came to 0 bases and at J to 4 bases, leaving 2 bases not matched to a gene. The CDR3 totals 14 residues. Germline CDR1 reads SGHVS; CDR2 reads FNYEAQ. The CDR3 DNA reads TGTGCCAGCAGCTTAGCAGGGGGCGGAGAGACCCAGTACTTC. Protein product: CASSLAGGGETQYF.

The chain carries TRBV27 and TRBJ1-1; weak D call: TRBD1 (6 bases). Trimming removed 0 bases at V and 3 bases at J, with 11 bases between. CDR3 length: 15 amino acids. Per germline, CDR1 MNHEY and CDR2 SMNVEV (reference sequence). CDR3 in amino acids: CASSLSRGGDTEAFF. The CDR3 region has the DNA TGTGCCAGCAGTTTATCGAGGGGGGGGGACACTGAAGCTTTCTTT.

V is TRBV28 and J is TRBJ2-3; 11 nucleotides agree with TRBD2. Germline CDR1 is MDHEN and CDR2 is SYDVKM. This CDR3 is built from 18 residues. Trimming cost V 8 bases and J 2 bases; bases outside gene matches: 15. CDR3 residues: CASSEATSGRWDTDTQYF. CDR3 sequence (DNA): TGTGCCAGCTCAGAGGCCACTAGCGGGAGATGGGACACAGATACGCAGTATTTT.

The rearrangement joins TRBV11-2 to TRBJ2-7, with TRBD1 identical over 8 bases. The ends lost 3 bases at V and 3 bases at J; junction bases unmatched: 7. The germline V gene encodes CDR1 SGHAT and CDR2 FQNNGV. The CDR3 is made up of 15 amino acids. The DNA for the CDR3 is TGTGCCAGCAGCTTTTACAGGGGGTCTTACTACGAGCAGTACTTC. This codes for CASSFYRGSYYEQYF.

Here the CDR3 reads CSASFYTF. In nucleotides, the CDR3 is TGCAGTGCTTCCTTCTACACCTTC. This chain joins TRBV20-1 and TRBJ1-2; D is unresolved. The germline V gene has CDR1 DFQATT and CDR2 SNEGSKA (reference sequence). This CDR3 is built from 8 residues. The V end lost 5 bases, the J end lost 10 bases, and 5 bases lay between the germline ends.

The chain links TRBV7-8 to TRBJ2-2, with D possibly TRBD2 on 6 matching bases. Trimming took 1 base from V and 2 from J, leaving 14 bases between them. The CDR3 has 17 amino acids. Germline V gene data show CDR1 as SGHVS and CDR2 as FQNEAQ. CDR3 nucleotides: TGTGCCAGCAGCTTAGAGTTGGGCGGGACTAACACCGGGGAGCTGTTTTTT. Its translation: CASSLELGGTNTGELFF.

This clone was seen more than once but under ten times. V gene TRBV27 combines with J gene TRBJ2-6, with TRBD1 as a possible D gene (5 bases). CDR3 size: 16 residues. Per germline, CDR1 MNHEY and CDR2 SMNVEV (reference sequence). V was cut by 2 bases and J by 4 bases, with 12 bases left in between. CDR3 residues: CASSLMTDLGANVLTF. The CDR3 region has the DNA TGTGCCAGCAGTTTAATGACAGACTTAGGGGCCAACGTCCTGACTTTC.

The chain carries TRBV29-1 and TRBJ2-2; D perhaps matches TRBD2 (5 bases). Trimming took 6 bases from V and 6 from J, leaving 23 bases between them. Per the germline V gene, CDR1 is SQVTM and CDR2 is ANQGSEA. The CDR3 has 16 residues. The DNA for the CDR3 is TGCAGCGTAGCCGGGAATCAGGTATCGTCGGCCGGGGAGCTGTTTTTT. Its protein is CSVAGNQVSSAGELFF.

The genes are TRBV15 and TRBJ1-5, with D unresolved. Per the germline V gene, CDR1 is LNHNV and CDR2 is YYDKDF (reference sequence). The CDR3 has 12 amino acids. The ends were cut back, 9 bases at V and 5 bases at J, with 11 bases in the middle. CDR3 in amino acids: CATRNADQPQHF. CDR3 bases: TGTGCCACGAGAAATGCAGATCAGCCCCAGCATTTT.

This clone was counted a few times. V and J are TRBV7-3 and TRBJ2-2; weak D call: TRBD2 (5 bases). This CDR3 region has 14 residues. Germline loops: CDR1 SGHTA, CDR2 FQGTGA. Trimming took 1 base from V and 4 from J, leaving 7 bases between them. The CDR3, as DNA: TGTGCCAGCAGCTTAATGGGGAGCACCGGGGAGCTGTTTTTT. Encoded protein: CASSLMGSTGELFF.

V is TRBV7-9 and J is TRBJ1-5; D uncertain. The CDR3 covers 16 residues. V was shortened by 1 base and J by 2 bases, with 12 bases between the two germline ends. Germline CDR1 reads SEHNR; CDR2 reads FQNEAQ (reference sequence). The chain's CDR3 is CASSLGFPGGNQPQHF. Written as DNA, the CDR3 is TGTGCCAGCAGCTTAGGGTTCCCCGGCGGCAATCAGCCCCAGCATTTT. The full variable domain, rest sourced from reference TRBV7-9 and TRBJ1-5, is DTGVSQNPRHKITKRGQNVTFRCDPISEHNRLYWYRQTLGQGPEFLTYFQNEAQLEKSRLLSDRFSAERPKGSFSTLEIQRTEQGDSAMYLCASSLGFPGGNQPQHFGDGTRLSIL.

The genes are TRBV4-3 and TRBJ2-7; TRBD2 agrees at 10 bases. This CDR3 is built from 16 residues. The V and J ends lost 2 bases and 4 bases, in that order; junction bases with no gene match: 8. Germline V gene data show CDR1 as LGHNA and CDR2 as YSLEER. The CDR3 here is CASSQRFLAGEYEQYF. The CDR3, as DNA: TGCGCCAGCAGCCAAAGATTCCTAGCGGGAGAGTACGAGCAGTACTTC.

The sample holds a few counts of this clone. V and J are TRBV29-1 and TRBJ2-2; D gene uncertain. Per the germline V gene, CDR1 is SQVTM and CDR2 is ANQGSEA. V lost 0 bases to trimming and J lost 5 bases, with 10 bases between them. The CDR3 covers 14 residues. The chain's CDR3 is CSVEDPERTGELFF. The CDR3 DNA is TGCAGCGTTGAAGATCCTGAACGGACCGGGGAGCTGTTTTTT.

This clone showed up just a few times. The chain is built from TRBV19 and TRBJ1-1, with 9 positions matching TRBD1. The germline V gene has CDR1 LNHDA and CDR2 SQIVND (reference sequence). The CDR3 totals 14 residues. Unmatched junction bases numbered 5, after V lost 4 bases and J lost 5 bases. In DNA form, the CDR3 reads TGTGCCAGTAGTAGAGGGACAGGGTGGACTGAAGCTTTCTTT. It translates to CASSRGTGWTEAFF.

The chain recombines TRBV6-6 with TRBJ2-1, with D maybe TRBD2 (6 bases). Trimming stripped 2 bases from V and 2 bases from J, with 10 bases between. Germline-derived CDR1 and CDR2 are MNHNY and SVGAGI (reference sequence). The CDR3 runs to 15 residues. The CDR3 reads CASSYPGTAYNEQFF. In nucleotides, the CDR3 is TGTGCCAGCAGTTACCCTGGGACTGCCTACAATGAGCAGTTCTTC.

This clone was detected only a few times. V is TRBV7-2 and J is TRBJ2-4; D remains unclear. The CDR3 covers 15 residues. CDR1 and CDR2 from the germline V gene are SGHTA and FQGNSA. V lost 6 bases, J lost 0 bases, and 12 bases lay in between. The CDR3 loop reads CASRASDLAKNIQYF. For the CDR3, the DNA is TGTGCCAGCAGAGCGTCTGACCTAGCCAAAAACATTCAGTACTTC.

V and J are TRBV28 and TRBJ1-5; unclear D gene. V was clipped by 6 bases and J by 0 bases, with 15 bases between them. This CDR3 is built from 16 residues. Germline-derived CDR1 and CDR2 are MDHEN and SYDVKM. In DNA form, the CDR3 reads TGTGCCAGCAGCTCTAATGTCCTTTCTAGCAATCAGCCCCAGCATTTT. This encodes CASSSNVLSSNQPQHF. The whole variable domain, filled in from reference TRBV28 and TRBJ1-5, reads DVKVTQSSRYLVKRTGEKVFLECVQDMDHENMFWYRQDPGLGLRLIYFSYDVKMKEKGDIPEGYSVSREKKERFSLILESASTNQTSMYLCASSSNVLSSNQPQHFGDGTRLSIL.

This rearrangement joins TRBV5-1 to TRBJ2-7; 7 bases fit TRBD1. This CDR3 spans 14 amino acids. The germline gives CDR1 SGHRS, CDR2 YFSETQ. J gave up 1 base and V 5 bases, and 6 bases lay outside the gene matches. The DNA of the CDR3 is TGCGCCAGCAGTTTGACAGGGCCTTCCTACGAGCAGTACTTC. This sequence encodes CASSLTGPSYEQYF.